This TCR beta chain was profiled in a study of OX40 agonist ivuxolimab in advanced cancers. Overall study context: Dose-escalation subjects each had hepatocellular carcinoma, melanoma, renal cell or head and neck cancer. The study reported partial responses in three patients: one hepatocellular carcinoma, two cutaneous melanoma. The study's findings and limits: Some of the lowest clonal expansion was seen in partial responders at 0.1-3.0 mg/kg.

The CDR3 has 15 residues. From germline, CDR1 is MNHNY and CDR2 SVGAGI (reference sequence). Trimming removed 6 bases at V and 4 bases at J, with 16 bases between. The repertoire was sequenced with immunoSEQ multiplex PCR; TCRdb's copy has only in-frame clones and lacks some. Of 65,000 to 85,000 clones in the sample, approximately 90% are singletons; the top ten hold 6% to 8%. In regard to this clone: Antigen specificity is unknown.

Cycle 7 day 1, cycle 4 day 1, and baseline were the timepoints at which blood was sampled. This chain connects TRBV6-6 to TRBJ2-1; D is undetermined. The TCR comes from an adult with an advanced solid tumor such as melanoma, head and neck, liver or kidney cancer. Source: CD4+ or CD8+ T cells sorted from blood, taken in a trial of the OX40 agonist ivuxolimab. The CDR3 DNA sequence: TGTGCCAGCAGCCAAATAGTCTCCCCGTACAATGAGCAGTTCTTC. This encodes CASSQIVSPYNEQFF.